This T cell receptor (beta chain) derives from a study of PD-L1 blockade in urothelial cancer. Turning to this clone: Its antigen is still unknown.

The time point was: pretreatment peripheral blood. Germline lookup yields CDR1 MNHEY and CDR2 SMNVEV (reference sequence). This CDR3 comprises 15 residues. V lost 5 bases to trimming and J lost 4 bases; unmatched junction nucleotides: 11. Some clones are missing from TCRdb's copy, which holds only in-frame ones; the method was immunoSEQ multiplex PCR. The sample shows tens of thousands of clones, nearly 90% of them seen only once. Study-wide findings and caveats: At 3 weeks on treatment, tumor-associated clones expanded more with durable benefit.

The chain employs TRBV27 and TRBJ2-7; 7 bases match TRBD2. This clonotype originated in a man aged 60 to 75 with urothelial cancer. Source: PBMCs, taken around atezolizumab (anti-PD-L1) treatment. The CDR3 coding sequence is TGTGCCAGCAGTATCCTCGGGACTACACAGTACGAGCAGTACTTC. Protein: CASSILGTTQYEQYF.